This entry lists 26 T cell receptor beta chains sequenced from one sample in a study of OX40 agonist ivuxolimab in advanced cancers. TCRdb's copy holds only in-frame clones and misses some; the assay was immunoSEQ multiplex PCR. This repertoire shows tens of thousands of clones, under 95% found once; its top ten account for approximately 0.39%. This sample comprised CD4+ or CD8+ T cells sorted from blood, obtained in a trial of the OX40 agonist ivuxolimab. These receptors all come from an adult with an advanced solid tumor such as melanoma, head and neck, liver or kidney cancer.

The chain carries TRBV27 and TRBJ2-2, with 7 bases that match TRBD1. The CDR3 is 15 residues long. Germline assignment: CDR1 MNHEY and CDR2 SMNVEV (reference sequence). J was trimmed by 5 bases and V by 5 bases; bases with no gene match: 8. The CDR3 reads CASSPPGRGTGELFF. CDR3 nucleotide sequence: TGTGCCAGCAGTCCCCCCGGCAGGGGGACCGGGGAGCTGTTTTTT.

V usage is TRBV5-8 and J usage is TRBJ2-2, with D tentatively TRBD1 (6 bases). The CDR3 spans 19 residues. V lost 2 bases and J 2 bases, leaving 22 bases between the germline ends. Germline V gene sequence: CDR1 SGHTS, CDR2 YDEGEE. The CDR3 sequence: CASSFLGSTDSPNTGELFF. The CDR3 region has the DNA TGTGCCAGCAGCTTTCTTGGTAGTACGGACAGTCCAAACACCGGGGAGCTGTTTTTT. The full variable domain, with the rest looked up from reference TRBV5-8 and TRBJ2-2, is EAGVTQSPTHLIKTRGQQATLRCSPISGHTSVYWYQQALGLGLQFLLWYDEGEERNRGNFPPRFSGRQFPNYSSELNVNALELEDSALYLCASSFLGSTDSPNTGELFFGEGSRLTVL.

V and J are TRBV18 and TRBJ1-5; 7 positions agree with TRBD1. CDR1 is KGHSH and CDR2 is LQKENI in the germline V gene. The CDR3 loop spans 16 amino acids. Trimming took 4 bases from V and 6 from J; bases not matched to a gene: 12. The CDR3 coding sequence is TGTGCCAGCTCACACGACAGGGAGGGTACGGGTCAGCCCCAGCATTTT. The encoded protein is CASSHDREGTGQPQHF.

The V gene is TRBV5-1, the J gene TRBJ2-2; tentatively, D is TRBD2 (5 bases). Germline loops: CDR1 SGHRS, CDR2 YFSETQ. The V gene lost 2 bases and the J gene lost 4 bases, with 6 bases spanning the gap. The CDR3 is 13 residues long. The CDR3 spells CASSFGLTGELFF. CDR3 DNA sequence: TGCGCCAGCAGCTTTGGACTCACCGGGGAGCTGTTTTTT. The whole variable domain, remainder taken from reference TRBV5-1 and TRBJ2-2, is KAGVTQTPRYLIKTRGQQVTLSCSPISGHRSVSWYQQTPGQGLQFLFEYFSETQRNKGNFPGRFSGRQFSNSRSEMNVSTLELGDSALYLCASSFGLTGELFFGEGSRLTVL.

V and J are TRBV11-3 and TRBJ2-5; D perhaps matches TRBD1 (6 bases). The CDR3 contains 15 residues. Trimming took off 5 bases at V and 1 base at J, with 14 bases between the two ends. Germline V gene sequence: CDR1 SGHNT, CDR2 YENEEA. The CDR3 DNA reads TGTGCCAGCAGCCCGATACAGGGTCCCCAAGAGACCCAGTACTTC. Translation: CASSPIQGPQETQYF.

The rearrangement joins TRBV6-1 to TRBJ2-3, with D perhaps assigned TRBD1 or TRBD2 (6 bases each). There are 13 residues in the CDR3. Looked up from germline, CDR1 is MNHNS and CDR2 is SASEGT. Trimming removed 11 bases at V and 0 bases at J, with 12 bases between. CDR3 DNA: TGTGCCCTAAAGGGGGGTAGCACAGATACGCAGTATTTT. Its translation: CALKGGSTDTQYF.

This chain links TRBV19 with TRBJ1-5; 7 nucleotides agree with TRBD1. The junction had 4 bases not matched to a gene; V was cut back by 4 bases and J by 7 bases. The V gene's germline CDR1 is LNHDA and CDR2 SQIVND (reference sequence). This CDR3 contains 13 residues. The CDR3 region is CASSKGAGQPQHF. The CDR3 DNA sequence: TGTGCCAGTAGTAAGGGGGCTGGGCAGCCCCAGCATTTT. Full variable domain (outside the CDR3, taken from reference TRBV19 and TRBJ1-5): DGGITQSPKYLFRKEGQNVTLSCEQNLNHDAMYWYRQDPGQGLRLIYYSQIVNDFQKGDIAEGYSVSREKKESFPLTVTSAQKNPTAFYLCASSKGAGQPQHFGDGTRLSIL.

The chain joins TRBV5-1 to TRBJ2-1; 11 positions agree with TRBD1. There are 17 residues in the CDR3. Losses at the gene ends were 2 bases for V and 2 bases for J; bases not matched to a gene: 6. Per the germline V gene, CDR1 is SGHRS and CDR2 is YFSETQ. The CDR3 coding sequence is TGCGCCAGCAGCTTAGATTGGACAGGGGGCCCCTACAATGAGCAGTTCTTC. Translated: CASSLDWTGGPYNEQFF.

The chain is built from TRBV28 and TRBJ1-1, with D maybe TRBD1 (5 bases). V lost 4 bases and J 9 bases, leaving 12 bases between the germline ends. This CDR3 has 12 residues. Per the germline V gene, CDR1 is MDHEN and CDR2 is SYDVKM. CDR3 residues: CASSSPGTKAFF. The CDR3 DNA is TGTGCCAGCAGTTCCCCCGGGACCAAAGCTTTCTTT.

The chain has TRBV5-4 and TRBJ2-7, with D possibly being TRBD1 (6 bases). V was cut by 0 bases and J by 7 bases, with 11 bases left in between. CDR1 and CDR2 (germline): SGHNT, YYREEE (reference sequence). The CDR3 loop spans 13 amino acids. CDR3 sequence: CASSLEQGREQYF. The CDR3 DNA sequence: TGTGCCAGCAGCTTGGAACAGGGTAGGGAGCAGTACTTC.

The rearrangement links TRBV19 to TRBJ1-6; weak D call: TRBD1 (6 bases). This CDR3 comprises 16 residues. The germline CDR1 and CDR2 sequences are LNHDA and SQIVND (reference sequence). Trimming left V 3 bases short and J 7 bases short, with 16 bases between. In nucleotides, the CDR3 is TGTGCCAGTAGTATTTCAGGGGTTCGAAACAATTCACCCCTCCACTTT. This codes for CASSISGVRNNSPLHF.

The rearrangement uses TRBV25-1 and TRBJ2-3, with TRBD1 identical over 7 bases. CDR1 MGHDK and CDR2 SYGVNS come from the germline V gene. After removal of 2 bases from V and 4 bases from J, the junction contained 3 bases not matched to a gene. This CDR3 has 14 residues. The CDR3 loop reads CASSEGTAPDTQYF. CDR3 coding DNA: TGTGCCAGCAGTGAAGGGACAGCTCCAGATACGCAGTATTTT.

The V call is TRBV19, the J call TRBJ1-5; TRBD1 matches 7 bases. This CDR3 is 14 amino acids long. With V trimmed by 4 bases and J by 1 base, 1 base remained unmatched. The germline CDR1 and CDR2 sequences are LNHDA and SQIVND (reference sequence). CDR3 protein: CASSTTGSNQPQHF. The CDR3 DNA sequence: TGTGCCAGTAGTACGACAGGGAGCAATCAGCCCCAGCATTTT.

The J gene is TRBJ1-1, the V gene TRBV6-5; D is possibly TRBD1 (5 bases). Germline values: CDR1 MNHEY, CDR2 SVGAGI. The CDR3 is 11 amino acids. Trimming pared 7 bases from V and 11 bases from J, leaving 14 bases between. In DNA, the CDR3 is TGTGCCAGCATTGGCAGGGCCTGGGCTTTCTTT. Translating gives CASIGRAWAFF.

V is TRBV5-5 and J is TRBJ2-7, with a tentative D call TRBD2 (5 bases). This CDR3 has 14 amino acids. V was clipped by 7 bases and J by 3 bases, with 17 bases between them. Germline CDR1 is SGHKS and CDR2 is YYEKEE (reference sequence). The DNA for the CDR3 is TGTGCCAGCGACCGTAAGGTAGAGGGCTACGAGCAGTACTTC. This gives the protein CASDRKVEGYEQYF. The full variable domain, its missing parts supplied by reference TRBV5-5 and TRBJ2-7, is DAGVTQSPTHLIKTRGQQVTLRCSPISGHKSVSWYQQVLGQGPQFIFQYYEKEERGRGNFPDRFSARQFPNYSSELNVNALLLGDSALYLCASDRKVEGYEQYFGPGTRLTVT.

This chain connects TRBV11-2 to TRBJ2-1; the D call may be TRBD1 or TRBD2 (5 bases each). V gave up 6 bases and J gave up 5 bases, with 14 bases separating them. In germline, CDR1 is SGHAT, CDR2 FQNNGV. The CDR3 has 14 residues. The CDR3 sequence is CASRAPGRNNEQFF. In DNA form, the CDR3 reads TGTGCCAGCAGGGCTCCGGGACGGAACAATGAGCAGTTCTTC.

The chain couples TRBV10-3 to TRBJ2-1; 9 bases map to TRBD1. V lost 10 bases to trimming and J lost 6 bases; unmatched junction nucleotides: 4. CDR1 is ENHRY, CDR2 SYGVKD, per germline. CDR3 length equals 12 residues. As DNA, the CDR3 is TGTGCCAGCACGACAGGGGGCAATGAGCAGTTCTTC. Encoded protein: CASTTGGNEQFF.

This rearrangement joins TRBV30 to TRBJ1-1; D not resolved. CDR1 GTSNPN and CDR2 SVGIG come from the germline V gene (reference sequence). The ends were cut back, 1 base at V and 0 bases at J, with 6 bases in the middle. This CDR3 has 13 residues. CDR3 protein: CAWSGRMNTEAFF. CDR3 in DNA: TGTGCCTGGAGTGGAAGAATGAACACTGAAGCTTTCTTT.

The chain recombines TRBV11-2 with TRBJ1-5; a possible D gene is TRBD1 (5 bases). V was cut by 5 bases and J by 1 base, with 18 bases left in between. The CDR3 is made up of 17 amino acids. CDR1 and CDR2 (germline): SGHAT, FQNNGV. In nucleotides, the CDR3 is TGTGCCAGCAGCACCCTGTGGGACGCCCCGAGCAATCAGCCCCAGCATTTT. Protein: CASSTLWDAPSNQPQHF.

The chain is built from TRBV6-5 and TRBJ1-1; possible D gene TRBD1, 5 bases. The CDR3 is 16 residues long. V was clipped by 0 bases and J by 6 bases, with 17 bases between them. CDR1 and CDR2 from the germline V gene are MNHEY and SVGAGI. The CDR3 region is CASSYSFRGKGSEAFF. CDR3 sequence (DNA): TGTGCCAGCAGTTACTCGTTTAGGGGTAAGGGGTCTGAAGCTTTCTTT.

This clone was counted between two and nine times. The chain has TRBV11-3 and TRBJ2-1, with 7 bases aligning to TRBD2. Germline lookup yields CDR1 SGHNT and CDR2 YENEEA. The CDR3 runs 17 residues. V trimming: 2 bases; J trimming: 4 bases; junction bases outside the gene matches: 11. CDR3 coding DNA: TGTGCCAGCAGCTTATCCCTCGACGCGGGGGTGTACAATGAGCAGTTCTTC. This codes for CASSLSLDAGVYNEQFF.

The rearrangement joins TRBV7-2 to TRBJ1-5; D not certain. There are 12 residues in the CDR3. Trimming took off 3 bases at V and 7 bases at J, with 7 bases between the two ends. Germline assignment: CDR1 SGHTA and CDR2 FQGNSA. Here the CDR3 DNA reads TGTGCCAGCAGCTTGATGGGGCAGCCCCAGCATTTT. This sequence encodes CASSLMGQPQHF.

The chain joins TRBV5-1 to TRBJ2-3; TRBD1 aligns across 8 bases. This CDR3 region has 14 residues. V lost 3 bases, J lost 4 bases, and 4 bases stayed unmatched. CDR1 and CDR2 (germline): SGHRS, YFSETQ. CDR3 DNA sequence: TGCGCCAGCAGCTCTACAGGGGGGCCAGATACGCAGTATTTT. Translated: CASSSTGGPDTQYF.

The chain links TRBV19 to TRBJ1-5; no definite D call. Germline assignment: CDR1 LNHDA and CDR2 SQIVND (reference sequence). Trimming shortened V by 0 bases and J by 6 bases, and 6 bases separated the two germline ends. This CDR3 is built from 13 residues. CDR3 sequence (DNA): TGTGCCAGTAGTATAGATCGGTCTCAGCCCCAGCATTTT. Translated: CASSIDRSQPQHF. Together with reference TRBV19 and TRBJ1-5, the CDR3 gives the full variable domain: DGGITQSPKYLFRKEGQNVTLSCEQNLNHDAMYWYRQDPGQGLRLIYYSQIVNDFQKGDIAEGYSVSREKKESFPLTVTSAQKNPTAFYLCASSIDRSQPQHFGDGTRLSIL.

The DNA of the CDR3 is TGCGCCAGCAGCTTGAGAGAGACCCAGTACTTC. As protein: CASSLRETQYF. The V and J genes are TRBV5-1 and TRBJ2-5; D ambiguous. Trimming removed 1 base at V and 4 bases at J, with 2 bases between. Germline V gives CDR1 SGHRS, CDR2 YFSETQ. The length of the CDR3 is 11 residues.

The chain carries TRBV9 and TRBJ2-3, with D unresolved. There are 15 residues in the CDR3. Germline V gene sequence: CDR1 SGDLS, CDR2 YYNGEE. Trimming cost V 0 bases and J 1 base, with 9 bases left between them. The CDR3 spells CASSVAGSRTDTQYF. CDR3 DNA sequence: TGTGCCAGCAGCGTAGCGGGTTCCCGCACAGATACGCAGTATTTT.